Reported below is one TCR beta chain. These data originate in a study of blood T cell repertoires in COVID-19. Looking at the study overall: Collection of acute and convalescent COVID-19 samples took place in the United States, Italy and Spain. Nucleic acid was either cDNA or gDNA, and it came from T cells, B-cell-depleted T cells, or PBMCs.

In the authors' methods: By means of reference gene primer amplification, nucleated cell counts were estimated. Using immunoSEQ multiplex PCR, the repertoire was profiled, and TCRdb retains in-frame clones only, with some absent. V and J calls and clone size follow that table, whereas D and trimming were derived from the DNA. In the table there are about 16,000 clones, 82% of which are singletons. Trimming left V 4 bases short and J 2 bases short, with 22 bases between. CDR1 is SGHNT, CDR2 YYREEE, per germline (reference sequence). There are 19 residues in the CDR3. The clonotype comes from a man older than 75 with active COVID-19. This chain uses TRBV5-4 with TRBJ2-6; D might be TRBD1 (8 bases). The sequencing sample was made of peripheral blood. The CDR3 reads CASSPNLVQGGAGANVLTF. Here the CDR3 DNA reads TGTGCCAGCAGCCCCAATTTAGTACAGGGGGGGGCTGGGGCCAACGTCCTGACTTTC. Full variable domain (rest looked up from reference TRBV5-4 and TRBJ2-6): ETGVTQSPTHLIKTRGQQVTLRCSSQSGHNTVSWYQQALGQGPQFIFQYYREEENGRGNFPPRFSGLQFPNYSSELNVNALELDDSALYLCASSPNLVQGGAGANVLTFGAGSRLTVL.